One and the same sample provided the 27 T cell receptor beta chains below, sequenced in a study of T-cell memory formation after mild COVID-19. TCRdb re-derived calls from the 5' RACE reads in MiXCR, one entry per CDR3 protein. Here the sample spans about 400,000 distinct CDR3 sequences, 23% being singletons. Source material: PBMCs or a T cell subset sorted from them (not recorded which). These receptors were taken from an adult woman who had mild COVID-19 (a few samples of this study predate the infection). Cell type and time point are not known.

The chain has TRBV7-8 and TRBJ1-5, with TRBD1 identical over 8 bases. The germline gives CDR1 SGHVS, CDR2 FQNEAQ. The CDR3 loop spans 17 amino acids. The V and J ends lost 5 bases and 2 bases, in that order; junction bases with no gene match: 11. The CDR3 region has the DNA TGTGCCAGCAGCCCTTGGGACAGGTTGGATGGCAATCAGCCCCAGCATTTT. This translates into CASSPWDRLDGNQPQHF. Full variable domain (missing parts from reference TRBV7-8 and TRBJ1-5): GAGVSQSPRYKVAKRGQDVALRCDPISGHVSLFWYQQALGQGPEFLTYFQNEAQLDKSGLPSDRFFAERPEGSVSTLKIQRTQQEDSAVYLCASSPWDRLDGNQPQHFGDGTRLSIL.

The chain links TRBV7-2 to TRBJ1-2; D is ambiguous. This CDR3 region has 13 residues. CDR1 is SGHTA, CDR2 FQGNSA, per germline. V was trimmed by 5 bases and J by 3 bases, leaving 10 bases between them. The CDR3 here is CASSLLQDYGYTF. CDR3 coding DNA: TGTGCCAGCAGCCTATTGCAGGACTATGGCTACACCTTC.

In its sample, this clonotype was seen a few times. The V call is TRBV20-1, the J call TRBJ2-2; D gene ambiguous. Trimming pared 2 bases from V and 2 bases from J, leaving 12 bases between. CDR1 is DFQATT and CDR2 is SNEGSKA in the germline V gene (reference sequence). The CDR3 is made up of 15 amino acids. CDR3 amino acids: CSARRSLANTGELFF. CDR3 nucleotides: TGCAGTGCTAGACGGTCTCTCGCTAACACCGGGGAGCTGTTTTTT.

V gene TRBV7-9 combines with J gene TRBJ2-5; D unclear. Germline V gene sequence: CDR1 SEHNR, CDR2 FQNEAQ (reference sequence). The CDR3 extends over 14 amino acids. Between the trimmed V and J ends, which lost 1 base and 3 bases, there was a span of 9 bases. CDR3 loop: CASSLGSAEETQYF. The CDR3, as DNA: TGTGCCAGCAGCTTAGGCTCGGCGGAAGAGACCCAGTACTTC. Drawing the rest from reference TRBV7-9 and TRBJ2-5, the complete variable domain is DTGVSQNPRHKITKRGQNVTFRCDPISEHNRLYWYRQTLGQGPEFLTYFQNEAQLEKSRLLSDRFSAERPKGSFSTLEIQRTEQGDSAMYLCASSLGSAEETQYFGPGTRLLVL.

The chain employs TRBV5-4 and TRBJ2-7; D ambiguous. Trimming took 3 bases from V and 3 from J, leaving 10 bases between them. The CDR3 spans 13 residues. Germline loops: CDR1 SGHNT, CDR2 YYREEE (reference sequence). In nucleotides, the CDR3 is TGTGCCAGCAGCTCCTTGGATGACTACGAGCAGTACTTC. This translates into CASSSLDDYEQYF.

The chain has TRBV25-1 and TRBJ1-1, with D unclear. The germline V gene encodes CDR1 MGHDK and CDR2 SYGVNS. V was pared by 1 base and J by 7 bases, with 10 bases between. The CDR3 sequence is 13 residues long. The DNA for the CDR3 is TGTGCCAGCAGTGAATTGGGCTCAGATGAAGCTTTCTTT. Translation: CASSELGSDEAFF.

This clonotype has a handful of counts. J is TRBJ2-7 and V is TRBV9; 10 bases are a match to TRBD1. The V gene end was trimmed by 0 bases and the J gene end by 7 bases; junction bases not matched to a gene: 7. The CDR3 contains 15 residues. Germline V lookup: CDR1 SGDLS, CDR2 YYNGEE. DNA of the CDR3: TGTGCCAGCAGCGTAGGCGGACAGGGGGGTTCAGAGCAGTACTTC. Translation gives CASSVGGQGGSEQYF.

This clonotype has just a few counts. The rearrangement uses TRBV27 and TRBJ2-7, with D possibly being TRBD2 (5 bases). The V gene's germline CDR1 is MNHEY and CDR2 SMNVEV (reference sequence). The V end was cut by 5 bases, the J end by 2 bases, with 13 bases between. This CDR3 has 14 residues. The CDR3 region is CASSPGMTTYEQYF. Written as DNA, the CDR3 is TGTGCCAGCAGTCCGGGAATGACTACCTACGAGCAGTACTTC.

The chain links TRBV7-9 to TRBJ2-7; 8 nucleotides align to TRBD1. Trimming at V came to 2 bases and at J to 0 bases, leaving 12 bases not matched to a gene. CDR1 is SEHNR and CDR2 is FQNEAQ in the germline V gene (reference sequence). The CDR3 has 18 residues. The CDR3 sequence: CASSLYSVGTGRSYEQYF. CDR3 in DNA: TGTGCCAGCAGCTTATATTCCGTTGGGACAGGCCGCTCCTACGAGCAGTACTTC.

The J gene is TRBJ1-2, the V gene TRBV7-9; a possible D gene is TRBD1 (5 bases). The CDR3 has 17 residues. Germline values: CDR1 SEHNR, CDR2 FQNEAQ (reference sequence). The germline V and J ends were trimmed by 2 bases and 10 bases, with 26 bases remaining between them. Here the CDR3 reads CASSLNLRDGSQYIYTF. CDR3 coding DNA: TGTGCCAGCAGCTTAAACCTGCGGGACGGAAGTCAGTATATCTACACCTTC.

The DNA for the CDR3 is TGTGCCAGCTCACCACTAGATTTCGACACAGATACGCAGTATTTT. This translates into CASSPLDFDTDTQYF. The V call is TRBV18, the J call TRBJ2-3; D is unclear. The V gene lost 1 base and the J gene lost 2 bases, with 10 bases spanning the gap. CDR3 size: 15 residues. Germline CDR1 and CDR2: KGHSH and LQKENI.

The CDR3, as DNA: TGCAGCGTTACAATAGCGGGAGGGCCACTCTATGAGCAGTTCTTC. It translates to CSVTIAGGPLYEQFF. V is TRBV29-1 and J is TRBJ2-1; 11 nucleotides match TRBD2. This CDR3 spans 15 amino acids. Germline loops: CDR1 SQVTM, CDR2 ANQGSEA. Germline trimming cut 5 bases from V and 8 bases from J; bases unmatched to any gene: 11.

This clonotype appeared a few times. This chain joins TRBV12-3 or TRBV12-4 and TRBJ2-5; tentative D call: TRBD2 (5 bases). The CDR3 is made up of 14 amino acids. V was pared by 8 bases and J by 4 bases, with 17 bases between. CDR3 amino acids: CASGRDGGGETQYF. CDR3 coding DNA: TGTGCCAGCGGTCGGGATGGTGGTGGAGAGACCCAGTACTTC.

This clonotype came up a few times. The CDR3 protein is CASSSRWREEYEQYF. CDR3 bases: TGTGCCAGCAGCTCCCGCTGGCGGGAAGAATACGAGCAGTACTTC. The chain is built from TRBV5-6 and TRBJ2-7, with D possibly matching TRBD2 (6 bases). CDR1 is SGHDT and CDR2 is YYEEEE in the germline V gene. V was pared by 3 bases and J by 4 bases, with 17 bases between. The CDR3 has 15 residues.

The rearrangement uses TRBV5-1 and TRBJ2-4, with a possible D match to TRBD1 (6 bases). Trimming took off 3 bases at V and 8 bases at J, with 9 bases between the two ends. In germline, CDR1 is SGHRS, CDR2 YFSETQ. CDR3 length equals 12 residues. The CDR3 protein is CASSSDSHIQYF. Written as DNA, the CDR3 is TGCGCCAGCAGCTCGGACAGCCACATTCAGTACTTC.

This chain connects TRBV12-3 or TRBV12-4 to TRBJ2-3, with 7 bases aligning to TRBD2. Trimming cost V 4 bases and J 2 bases; bases outside gene matches: 6. CDR3 length: 15 residues. CDR3 DNA: TGTGCCAGCAGTTCGGGACTACCCAACACAGATACGCAGTATTTT. Translating gives CASSSGLPNTDTQYF.

The V call is TRBV20-1, the J call TRBJ1-1; D is possibly TRBD1 (6 bases). Germline CDR1 and CDR2: DFQATT and SNEGSKA (reference sequence). This CDR3 has 13 amino acids. Trimming stripped 0 bases from V and 5 bases from J, with 10 bases between. The CDR3 loop reads CSARDSGVTEAFF. The CDR3 nucleotides are TGCAGTGCTAGAGACTCAGGGGTGACTGAAGCTTTCTTT.

The V gene is TRBV27, the J gene TRBJ2-3; D not certain. This CDR3 is built from 15 residues. CDR1 is MNHEY, CDR2 SMNVEV, per germline (reference sequence). Trimming stripped 5 bases from V and 2 bases from J, with 14 bases between. CDR3 region: CASSPQEQFTDTQYF. The CDR3 DNA reads as TGTGCCAGCAGTCCCCAGGAACAATTCACAGATACGCAGTATTTT.

The table lists this clonotype with a few counts. The chain joins TRBV6-5 to TRBJ1-2; D unclear. The CDR3 contains 15 residues. V was pared by 0 bases and J by 2 bases, with 10 bases between. Germline-derived CDR1 and CDR2 are MNHEY and SVGAGI. As DNA, the CDR3 is TGTGCCAGCAGTTACTCATCCAACAGCAACTATGGCTACACCTTC. Its translation is CASSYSSNSNYGYTF.

This sequence joins TRBV21-1 and TRBJ2-7; the D segment call TRBD2 is taken from the table without a DNA check. TRBV21-1 is labeled a pseudogene. The CDR3 is 16 amino acids. The CDR3 region has the DNA TGTGCCAGCAGCACCCCTAATCGCCGGGGCCGTCGACGCGGGTACTTC. Translation gives CASSTPNRRGRRRGYF.

The gene calls are TRBV5-1 and TRBJ1-4; D remains ambiguous. V was cut by 0 bases and J by 3 bases, with 6 bases left in between. CDR1 is SGHRS and CDR2 is YFSETQ in the germline V gene. This CDR3 region has 14 residues. CDR3 sequence (DNA): TGCGCCAGCAGCTTGGAGGCACCTAATGAAAAACTGTTTTTT. It codes for CASSLEAPNEKLFF. Variable domain in full (rest from reference TRBV5-1 and TRBJ1-4): KAGVTQTPRYLIKTRGQQVTLSCSPISGHRSVSWYQQTPGQGLQFLFEYFSETQRNKGNFPGRFSGRQFSNSRSEMNVSTLELGDSALYLCASSLEAPNEKLFFGSGTQLSVL.

The chain couples TRBV5-1 to TRBJ2-3, with D perhaps matching TRBD2 (6 bases). The CDR3 covers 17 residues. Germline values: CDR1 SGHRS, CDR2 YFSETQ. V was shortened by 5 bases and J by 0 bases, with 19 bases between the two germline ends. The DNA for the CDR3 is TGCGCCAGCAGGGGACTTATAGCGAGGACTAGCACAGATACGCAGTATTTT. It specifies CASRGLIARTSTDTQYF.

This clonotype was recorded a few times. This chain joins TRBV20-1 and TRBJ2-2, with TRBD2 identical over 8 bases. J lost 4 bases, V lost 2 bases, and 12 bases had no gene match. The CDR3 sequence is 17 residues long. The germline gives CDR1 DFQATT, CDR2 SNEGSKA (reference sequence). This CDR3 reads CSARPPWGTSSTGELFF. CDR3 nucleotides: TGCAGTGCTAGACCCCCCTGGGGGACTAGTAGCACCGGGGAGCTGTTTTTT.

This chain connects TRBV7-2 to TRBJ2-5; 13 nucleotides agree with TRBD2. The germline gives CDR1 SGHTA, CDR2 FQGNSA. The V segment lost 5 bases and the J segment 4 bases; nucleotides outside the gene matches: 7. The CDR3 runs to 16 residues. This CDR3 is CASSARTSGSAETQYF. In DNA, the CDR3 is TGTGCCAGCAGCGCCCGGACTAGCGGGAGTGCAGAGACCCAGTACTTC.

In this sample, this clonotype turned up many times. The V and J genes are TRBV20-1 and TRBJ1-1; a weak D match, TRBD1 (5 bases). CDR1 is DFQATT, CDR2 SNEGSKA, per germline (reference sequence). V was trimmed by 6 bases and J by 4 bases, leaving 15 bases between them. The CDR3 sequence is 13 residues long. This CDR3 reads CSASGAGITEAFF. CDR3 nucleotides: TGCAGTGCCAGTGGGGCAGGGATCACTGAAGCTTTCTTT.

This chain links TRBV6-2 or TRBV6-3 with TRBJ2-7; tentative D call: TRBD1 (7 bases). Germline V gives CDR1 MNHEY, CDR2 SVGEGT. The CDR3 consists of 15 residues. Deletions cut 8 bases from V and 3 bases from J, with 20 bases between. DNA for the CDR3: TGTGCCAGCCTCCGGGGGACAGTCGGTAGCTACGAGCAGTACTTC. It translates to CASLRGTVGSYEQYF.

The chain uses TRBV7-2 and TRBJ2-6; 13 positions match TRBD2. J gave up 2 bases and V 3 bases, and 4 bases lay outside the gene matches. This CDR3 has 18 amino acids. The germline CDR1 and CDR2 sequences are SGHTA and FQGNSA. In DNA form, the CDR3 reads TGTGCCAGCAGCTTTACTAGCGGGAGGGCCGCTGGGGCCAACGTCCTGACTTTC. Translated, it gives CASSFTSGRAAGANVLTF.